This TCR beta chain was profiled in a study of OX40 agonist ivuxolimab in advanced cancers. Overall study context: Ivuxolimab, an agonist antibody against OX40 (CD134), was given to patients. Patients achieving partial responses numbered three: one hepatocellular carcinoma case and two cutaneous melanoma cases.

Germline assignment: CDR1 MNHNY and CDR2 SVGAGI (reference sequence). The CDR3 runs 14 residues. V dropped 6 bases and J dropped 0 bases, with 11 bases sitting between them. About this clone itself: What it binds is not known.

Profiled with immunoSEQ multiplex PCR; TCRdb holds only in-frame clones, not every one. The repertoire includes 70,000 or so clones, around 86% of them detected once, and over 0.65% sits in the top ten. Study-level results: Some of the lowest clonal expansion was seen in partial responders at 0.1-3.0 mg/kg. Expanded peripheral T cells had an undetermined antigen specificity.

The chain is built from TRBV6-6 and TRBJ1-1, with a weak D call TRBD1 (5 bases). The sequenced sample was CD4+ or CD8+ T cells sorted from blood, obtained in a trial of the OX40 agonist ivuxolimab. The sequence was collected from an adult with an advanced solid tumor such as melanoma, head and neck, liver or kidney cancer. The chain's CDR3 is CASRRDGMNTEAFF. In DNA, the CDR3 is TGTGCCAGCAGACGGGACGGAATGAACACTGAAGCTTTCTTT.